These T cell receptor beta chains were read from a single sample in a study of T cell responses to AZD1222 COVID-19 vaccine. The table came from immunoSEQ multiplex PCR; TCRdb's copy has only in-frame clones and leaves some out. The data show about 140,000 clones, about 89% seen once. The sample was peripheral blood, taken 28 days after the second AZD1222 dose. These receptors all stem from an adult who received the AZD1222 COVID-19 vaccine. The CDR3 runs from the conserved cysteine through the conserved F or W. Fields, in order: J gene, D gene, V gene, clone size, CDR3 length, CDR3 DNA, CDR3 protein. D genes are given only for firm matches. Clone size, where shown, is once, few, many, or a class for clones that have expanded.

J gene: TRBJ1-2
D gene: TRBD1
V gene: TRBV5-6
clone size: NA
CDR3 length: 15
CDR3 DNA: TGTGCCAGCAGCTTGGTTCGGGACAGGGACTATGGCTACACCTTC
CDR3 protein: CASSLVRDRDYGYTF

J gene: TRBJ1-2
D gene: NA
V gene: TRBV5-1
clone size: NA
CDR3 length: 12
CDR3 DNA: TGCGCCAGCAGCATCCAGAGTCTGGGCTACACCTTC
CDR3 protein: CASSIQSLGYTF

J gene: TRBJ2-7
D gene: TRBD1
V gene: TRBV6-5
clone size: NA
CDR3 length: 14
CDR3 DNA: TGTGCCAGCAGTCTCAAAACAGGGGGAGGCGAGCAGTACTTC
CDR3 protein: CASSLKTGGGEQYF

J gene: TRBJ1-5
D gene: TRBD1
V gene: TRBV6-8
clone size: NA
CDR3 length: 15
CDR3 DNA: TGTGCCAGCCCGGGAGACGGGACAGGGTTTCAGCCCCAGCATTTT
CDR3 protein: CASPGDGTGFQPQHF

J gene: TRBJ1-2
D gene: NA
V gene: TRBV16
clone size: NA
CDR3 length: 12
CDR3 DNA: TGTGCCAGCAGCCAATCAAGAAATGGCTACACCTTC
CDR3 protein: CASSQSRNGYTF

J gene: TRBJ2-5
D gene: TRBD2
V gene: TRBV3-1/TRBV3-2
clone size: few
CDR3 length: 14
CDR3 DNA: TGTGCCAGCAGCCCTCTAGCGGGGGCGGGGACCCAGTACTTC
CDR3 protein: CASSPLAGAGTQYF

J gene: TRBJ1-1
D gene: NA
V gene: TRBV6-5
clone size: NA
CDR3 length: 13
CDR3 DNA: TGTGCCAGCAGTTACAAAGGGAACACTGAAGCTTTCTTT
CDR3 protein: CASSYKGNTEAFF

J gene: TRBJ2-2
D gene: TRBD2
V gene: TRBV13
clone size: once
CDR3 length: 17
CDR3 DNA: TGTGCCAGCAGCGCCCCCCTCGGACTAGCTTTAGCCGGGGAGCTGTTTTTT
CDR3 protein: CASSAPLGLALAGELFF

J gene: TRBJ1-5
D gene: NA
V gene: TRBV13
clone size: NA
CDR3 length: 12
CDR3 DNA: TGTGCCAGCAGCTTATATGGGAAGCCCCAGCATTTT
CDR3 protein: CASSLYGKPQHF

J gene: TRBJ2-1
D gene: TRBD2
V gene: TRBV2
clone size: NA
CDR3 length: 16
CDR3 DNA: TGTGCCAGCAGTGAGCTAGCGGGCCGTAAGTACAATGAGCAGTTCTTC
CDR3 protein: CASSELAGRKYNEQFF

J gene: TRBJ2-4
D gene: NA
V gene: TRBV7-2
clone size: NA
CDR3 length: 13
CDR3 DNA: TGTGCCAGCAGCATTACCAGGGGAAACATTCAGTACTTC
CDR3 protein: CASSITRGNIQYF

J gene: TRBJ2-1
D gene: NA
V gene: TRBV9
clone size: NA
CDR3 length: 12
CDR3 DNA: TGTGCCAGCAGCCCGTTAGAGCCTGAGCAGTTCTTC
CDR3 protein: CASSPLEPEQFF

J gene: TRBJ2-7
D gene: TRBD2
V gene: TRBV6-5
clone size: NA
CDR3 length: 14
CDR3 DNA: TGTGCCAGCAGTTATGGGACTAACACCTACGAGCAGTACTTC
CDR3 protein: CASSYGTNTYEQYF

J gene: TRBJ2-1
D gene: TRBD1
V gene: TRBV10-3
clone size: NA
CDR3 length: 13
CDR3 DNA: TGTGCCATCAACCCGGGACAGGGTTTCGGGCAGTTCTTC
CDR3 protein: CAINPGQGFGQFF

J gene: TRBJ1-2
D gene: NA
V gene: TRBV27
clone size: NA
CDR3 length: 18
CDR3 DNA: TGTGCCAGCAGTCACGAGAGGGGAAGACCCGCTGGGGGCTATGGCTACACCTTC
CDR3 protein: CASSHERGRPAGGYGYTF

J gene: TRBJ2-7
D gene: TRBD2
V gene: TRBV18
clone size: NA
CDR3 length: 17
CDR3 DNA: TGTGCCAGCTCACCAAATAGCGGGAGGGCCAACATCGGCGAGCAGTACTTC
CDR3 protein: CASSPNSGRANIGEQYF

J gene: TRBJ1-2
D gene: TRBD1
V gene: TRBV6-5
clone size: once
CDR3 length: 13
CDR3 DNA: TGTGCCAGCAGTTTGACAGGGGACTATGGCTACACCTTC
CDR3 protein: CASSLTGDYGYTF

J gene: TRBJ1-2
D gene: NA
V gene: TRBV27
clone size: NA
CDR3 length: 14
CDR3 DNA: TGTGCCAGCAGTTCCTACCGCCCGGGCGGGGGCTACACCTTC
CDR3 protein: CASSSYRPGGGYTF

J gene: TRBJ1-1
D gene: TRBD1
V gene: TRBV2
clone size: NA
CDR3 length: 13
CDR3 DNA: TGTGCCAGCAGCGGGGACAGACAAACTGAAGCTTTCTTT
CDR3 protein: CASSGDRQTEAFF

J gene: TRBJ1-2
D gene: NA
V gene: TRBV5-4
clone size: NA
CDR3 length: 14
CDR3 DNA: TGTGCCAGCAGCCCCGCCATAGCTAACTATGGCTACACCTTC
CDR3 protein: CASSPAIANYGYTF

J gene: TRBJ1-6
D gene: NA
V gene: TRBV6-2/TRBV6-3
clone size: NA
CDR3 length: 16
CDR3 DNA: TGTGCCAGCAGCCGAGCCCCGGACAGTTTCAATTCACCCCTCCACTTT
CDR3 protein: CASSRAPDSFNSPLHF

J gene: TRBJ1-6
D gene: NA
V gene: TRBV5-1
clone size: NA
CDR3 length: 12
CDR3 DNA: TGCGCCAGCAGCTTAGATAATTCACCCCTCCACTTT
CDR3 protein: CASSLDNSPLHF

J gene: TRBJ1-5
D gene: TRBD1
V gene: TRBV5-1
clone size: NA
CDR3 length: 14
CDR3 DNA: TGCGCCAGCAGCGACACAGGGGGCGGTCAGCCCCAGCATTTT
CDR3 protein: CASSDTGGGQPQHF

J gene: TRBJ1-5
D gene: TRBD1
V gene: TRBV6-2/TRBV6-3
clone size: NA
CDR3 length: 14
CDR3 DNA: TGTGCCAGCAGTCCCCTTCAGGGGGCACAGCCCCAGCATTTT
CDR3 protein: CASSPLQGAQPQHF

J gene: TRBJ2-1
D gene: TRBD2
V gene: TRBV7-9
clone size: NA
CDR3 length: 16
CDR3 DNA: TGTGCCAGCAGCAGACGTCCGGGACTAGCGGACAATGAGCAGTTCTTC
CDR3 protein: CASSRRPGLADNEQFF

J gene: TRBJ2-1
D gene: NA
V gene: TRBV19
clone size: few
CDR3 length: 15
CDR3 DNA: TGTGCCAGTAGTGGGGGAACTTGGTACTACAATGAGCAGTTCTTC
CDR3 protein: CASSGGTWYYNEQFF

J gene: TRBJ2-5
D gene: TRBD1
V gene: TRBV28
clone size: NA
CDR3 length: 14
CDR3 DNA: TGTGCCAGCAGAAGCACAGGGGGGCAAGAGACCCAGTACTTC
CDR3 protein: CASRSTGGQETQYF

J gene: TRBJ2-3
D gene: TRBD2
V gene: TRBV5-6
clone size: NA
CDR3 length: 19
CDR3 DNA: TGTGCCAGCAGCTTGGCCCTCCCCCGACTAGCGGGAGTTTCAGATACGCAGTATTTT
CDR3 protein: CASSLALPRLAGVSDTQYF

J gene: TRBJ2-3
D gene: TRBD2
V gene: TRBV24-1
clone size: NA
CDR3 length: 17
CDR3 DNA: TGTGCCACCAGTGAATCTACTAGCGGGCGGAACACAGATACGCAGTATTTT
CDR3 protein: CATSESTSGRNTDTQYF

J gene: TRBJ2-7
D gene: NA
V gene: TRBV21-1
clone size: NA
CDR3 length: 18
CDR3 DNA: TGTGCCAGCAGCAAAAGGTGTCGGCCTAGCGGGGGGGCGCGGGAGCAGTACTTC
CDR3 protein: CASSKRCRPSGGAREQYF

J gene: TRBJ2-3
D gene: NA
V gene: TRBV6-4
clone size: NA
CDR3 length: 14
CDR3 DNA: TGTGCCAGCAGAAGACTACCGTACACAGATACGCAGTATTTT
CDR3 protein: CASRRLPYTDTQYF

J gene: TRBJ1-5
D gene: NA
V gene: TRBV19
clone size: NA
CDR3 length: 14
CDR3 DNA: TGTGCCAACCCCCTCGGGGTTAGCAATCAGCCCCAGCATTTT
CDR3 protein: CANPLGVSNQPQHF

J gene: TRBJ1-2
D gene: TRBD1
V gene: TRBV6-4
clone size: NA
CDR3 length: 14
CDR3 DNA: TGTGCCAGCAGTAATTCCGGGACAGGGTCCGGCTACACCTTC
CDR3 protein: CASSNSGTGSGYTF

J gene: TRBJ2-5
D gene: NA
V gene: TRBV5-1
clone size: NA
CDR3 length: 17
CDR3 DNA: TGCGCCAGCAGAATTGGGGGGCTAGTAGGCTACCAAGAGACCCAGTACTTC
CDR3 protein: CASRIGGLVGYQETQYF

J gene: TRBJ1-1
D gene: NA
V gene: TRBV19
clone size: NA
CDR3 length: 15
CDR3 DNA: TGTGCCAGTAGTCGCGGCGGTACCATGAACACTGAAGCTTTCTTT
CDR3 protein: CASSRGGTMNTEAFF

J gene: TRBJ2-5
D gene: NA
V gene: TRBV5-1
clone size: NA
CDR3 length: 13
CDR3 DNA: TGCGCCAGCAAGGACGGCGAACAAGAGACCCAGTACTTC
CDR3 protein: CASKDGEQETQYF

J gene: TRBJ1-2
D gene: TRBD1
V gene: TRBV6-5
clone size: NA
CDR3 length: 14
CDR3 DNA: TGTGCCAGCAGAAACCGACAGGGCCCCTATGGCTACACCTTC
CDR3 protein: CASRNRQGPYGYTF

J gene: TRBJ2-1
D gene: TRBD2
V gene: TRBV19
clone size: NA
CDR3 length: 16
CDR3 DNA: TGTGCCAGTAGTATTAGACTAGCGGGAGTAGCAAATGAGCAGTTCTTC
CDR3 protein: CASSIRLAGVANEQFF

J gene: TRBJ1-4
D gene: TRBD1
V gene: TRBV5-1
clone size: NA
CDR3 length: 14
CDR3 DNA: TGCGCCAGCCACCAGACAGGGATGGATGAAAAACTGTTTTTT
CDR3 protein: CASHQTGMDEKLFF

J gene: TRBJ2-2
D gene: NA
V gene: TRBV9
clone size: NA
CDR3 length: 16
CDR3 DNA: TGTGCCAGCAGCGTAGGAGGTGGGGCTAACACCGGGGAGCTGTTTTTT
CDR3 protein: CASSVGGGANTGELFF

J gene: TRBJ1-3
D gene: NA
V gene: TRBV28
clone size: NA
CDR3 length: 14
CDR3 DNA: TGTGCCAGCAGCCCTGATCCCTCTGGAAACACCATATATTTT
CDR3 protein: CASSPDPSGNTIYF

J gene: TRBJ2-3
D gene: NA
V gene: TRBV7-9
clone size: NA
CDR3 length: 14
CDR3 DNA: TGTGCCAGCAGCTCGGTCAGAAGCACAGATACGCAGTATTTT
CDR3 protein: CASSSVRSTDTQYF

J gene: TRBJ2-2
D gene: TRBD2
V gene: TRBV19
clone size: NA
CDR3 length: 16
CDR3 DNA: TGTGCCAGTACCCTCAGCGGGGGGAGGTACACCGGGGAGCTGTTTTTT
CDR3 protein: CASTLSGGRYTGELFF

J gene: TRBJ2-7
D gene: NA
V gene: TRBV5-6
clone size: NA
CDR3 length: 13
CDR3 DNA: TGTGCCAGCAGCTTGGACGGGCTCTACGAGCAGTACTTC
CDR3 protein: CASSLDGLYEQYF

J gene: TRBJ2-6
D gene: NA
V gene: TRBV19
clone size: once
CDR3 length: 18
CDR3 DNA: TGTGCCAGTAGTAGGAGGTTGTTCGGGGGTACTGGGGCCAACGTCCTGACTTTC
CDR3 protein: CASSRRLFGGTGANVLTF

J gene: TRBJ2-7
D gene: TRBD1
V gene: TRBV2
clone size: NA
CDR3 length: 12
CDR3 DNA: TGTGCCAGCGGATCACAGGGGTACGAGCAGTACTTC
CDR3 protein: CASGSQGYEQYF

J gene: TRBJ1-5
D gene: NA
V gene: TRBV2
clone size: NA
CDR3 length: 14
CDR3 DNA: TGTGCCAGCAGTGACACGGGGGGCAATCAGCCCCAGCATTTT
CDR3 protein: CASSDTGGNQPQHF

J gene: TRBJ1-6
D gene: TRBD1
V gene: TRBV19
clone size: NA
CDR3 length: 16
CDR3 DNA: TGTGCCAGTAGTGCCGGCGACAGGGGGTGGAATTCACCCCTCCACTTT
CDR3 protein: CASSAGDRGWNSPLHF

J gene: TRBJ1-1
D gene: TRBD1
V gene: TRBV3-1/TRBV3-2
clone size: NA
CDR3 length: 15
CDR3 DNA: TGTGCCAGCAGCCAAGAGACAGGGGTTGATACTGAAGCTTTCTTT
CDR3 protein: CASSQETGVDTEAFF

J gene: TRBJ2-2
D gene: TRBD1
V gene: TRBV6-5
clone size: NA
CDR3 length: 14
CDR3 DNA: TGTGCCAGCAGGTGGGACAGGGAGATCGGGGAGCTGTTTTTT
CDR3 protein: CASRWDREIGELFF

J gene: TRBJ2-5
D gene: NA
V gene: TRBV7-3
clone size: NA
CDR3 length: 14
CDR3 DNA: TGTGCCAGCAGCTTGCAGGGTCCAGAAGAGACCCAGTACTTC
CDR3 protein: CASSLQGPEETQYF

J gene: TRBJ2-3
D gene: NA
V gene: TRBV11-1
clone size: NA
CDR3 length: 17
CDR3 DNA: TGTGCCAGCAGCTTAGCCCTGGGATTGGGGGGACTAGATACGCAGTATTTT
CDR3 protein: CASSLALGLGGLDTQYF

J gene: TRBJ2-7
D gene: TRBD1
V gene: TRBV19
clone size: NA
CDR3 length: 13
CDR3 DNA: TGTGCCAGTAGTGAGGGGGCCGGGTACGAGCAGTACTTC
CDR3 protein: CASSEGAGYEQYF